Here is one T cell receptor beta chain with its context. This clonotype was counted many times. Its recognized antigen is unknown. No per-base quality is available; no much larger clone lies one base away. This sample was included in a study of early T cells in non-severe SARS-CoV-2 infection (dated by TCRdb to the early 2020s). General notes on the study: Because TCR sequencing was done on bulk RNA from unsorted whole blood, the alpha and beta chains could not be paired.

The investigation overall reported the following: VDJdb matching was skewed toward anti-spike CD8 responses, so virus-specific expansions were likely underestimated and private and CD4 specificities were missed.

A case-control design nested within a healthcare worker cohort in London, UK, was used, with weekly nasopharyngeal swab PCR tests and blood sampling performed. Healthcare workers were recruited between 23 and 31 March 2020, during the week of the UK lockdown, and were followed weekly for up to roughly 16 weeks. The CDR3 has 14 amino acids, counting the end cysteine and phenylalanine. Of the read, only the CDR3 DNA is kept; its 42 bases are in frame from base 1. CDR1 is given as SEHNR and CDR2 as FQNEAQ, both from the germline V gene (reference sequence). V lost 5 bases and J lost 4 bases; the stretch between them is 12 bases long. To prepare the library, 5' RACE was applied. Sequencing used a NextSeq 500. Unique molecular identifiers were attached to individual cDNA molecules in the TCR library protocol so that sequencing error and PCR bias could be corrected. Sequencing covered both TCR alpha and beta chains, and within each sample the abundances of alpha and beta sequences were tightly co-correlated. Processing in the source paper ran as follows. Decombinator V4 was used to perform V gene, J gene and CDR3 annotation of TCR sequences. Expanded TCRs were defined as changing significantly between any two time points under a Poisson model with p below 0.0001. TCR abundances were normalised to the total number of TCRs sequenced per sample and expressed as counts per million. TRAV1-2 paired with TRAJ12, TRAJ20 or TRAJ33 defined MAIT TCRs, while TRAV10 paired with TRAJ18 defined iNKT TCRs. A search of VDJdb, accessed on 1 November 2021, was run for TCRs annotated to CMV, EBV and SARS-CoV-2, with TCRs annotated for multiple antigens excluded. Starting from the raw public reads, TCRdb applied fastp trimming at Q25, assembled clones with MiXCR and retained in-frame beta chains. Rows merge per CDR3 protein into single entries with the most common DNA and genes. The V and J calls here are based on TCRdb, not the publication. This sample comprises under 45,000 distinct CDR3 sequences, roughly 5.4% of them detected only once. The ten biggest clones cover 6% to 7% of the sample.

The sequence came from an adult who was a healthcare worker with PCR-confirmed SARS-CoV-2 infection or an uninfected control (not recorded which). The sequencing here drew on whole blood, taken at baseline. Recombination linked TRBV7-9 to TRBJ1-3; there is no confident call for the D gene. CDR3 sequence: CASSVIQGGNTIYF. DNA sequence: TGTGCCAGCAGCGTGATTCAAGGGGGAAACACCATATATTTT.